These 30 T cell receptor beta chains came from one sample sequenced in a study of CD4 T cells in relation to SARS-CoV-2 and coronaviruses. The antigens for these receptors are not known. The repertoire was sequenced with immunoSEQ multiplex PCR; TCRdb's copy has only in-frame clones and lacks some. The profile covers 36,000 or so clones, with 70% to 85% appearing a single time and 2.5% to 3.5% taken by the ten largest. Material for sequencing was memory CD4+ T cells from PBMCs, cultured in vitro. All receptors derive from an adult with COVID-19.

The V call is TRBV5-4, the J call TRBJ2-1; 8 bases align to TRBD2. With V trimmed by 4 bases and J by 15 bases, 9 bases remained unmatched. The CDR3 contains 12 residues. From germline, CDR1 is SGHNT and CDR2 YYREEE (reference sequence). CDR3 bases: TGTGCCAGCAGCAAAACCGGGAGGGATTGGTTCTTC. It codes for CASSKTGRDWFF. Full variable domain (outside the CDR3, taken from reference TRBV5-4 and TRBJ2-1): ETGVTQSPTHLIKTRGQQVTLRCSSQSGHNTVSWYQQALGQGPQFIFQYYREEENGRGNFPPRFSGLQFPNYSSELNVNALELDDSALYLCASSKTGRDWFFGPGTRLTVL.

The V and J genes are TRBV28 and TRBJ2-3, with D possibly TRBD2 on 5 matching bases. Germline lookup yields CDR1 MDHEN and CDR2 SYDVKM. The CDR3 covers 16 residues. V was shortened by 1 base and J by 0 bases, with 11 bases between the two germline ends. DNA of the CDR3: TGTGCCAGCAGTTTATTCGGGGTGGGCAGCACAGATACGCAGTATTTT. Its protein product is CASSLFGVGSTDTQYF.

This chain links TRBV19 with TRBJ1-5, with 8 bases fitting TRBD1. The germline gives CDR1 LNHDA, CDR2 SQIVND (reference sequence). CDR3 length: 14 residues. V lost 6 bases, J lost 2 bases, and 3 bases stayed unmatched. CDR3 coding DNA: TGTGCCAGTAGGAAGACAGGGGGCAATCAGCCCCAGCATTTT. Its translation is CASRKTGGNQPQHF.

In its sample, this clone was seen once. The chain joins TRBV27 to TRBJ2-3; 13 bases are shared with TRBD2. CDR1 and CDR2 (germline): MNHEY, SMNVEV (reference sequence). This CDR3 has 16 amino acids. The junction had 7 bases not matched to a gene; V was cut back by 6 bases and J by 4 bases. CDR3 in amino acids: CASSPTGTSGADTQYF. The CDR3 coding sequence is TGTGCCAGCAGCCCTACCGGGACTAGCGGGGCAGATACGCAGTATTTT.

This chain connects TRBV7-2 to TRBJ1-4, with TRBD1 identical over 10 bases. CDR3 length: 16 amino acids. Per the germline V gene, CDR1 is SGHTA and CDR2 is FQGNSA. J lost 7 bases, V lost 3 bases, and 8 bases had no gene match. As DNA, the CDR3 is TGTGCCAGCAGCTTCCCCCGACAGGGGGCGGGTGAAAAACTGTTTTTT. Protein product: CASSFPRQGAGEKLFF.

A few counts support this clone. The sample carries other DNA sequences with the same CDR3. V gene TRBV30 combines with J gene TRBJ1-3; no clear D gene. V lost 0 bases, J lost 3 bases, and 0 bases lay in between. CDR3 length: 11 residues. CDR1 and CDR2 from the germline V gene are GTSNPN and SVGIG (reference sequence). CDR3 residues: CAWSVGNTIYF. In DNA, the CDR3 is TGTGCCTGGAGTGTTGGAAACACCATATATTTT.

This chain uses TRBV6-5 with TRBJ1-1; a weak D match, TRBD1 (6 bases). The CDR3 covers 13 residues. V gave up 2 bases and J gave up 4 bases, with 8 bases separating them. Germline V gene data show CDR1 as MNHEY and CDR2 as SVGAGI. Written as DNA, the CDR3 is TGTGCCAGCAGTTACGGGGGGCTCACTGAAGCTTTCTTT. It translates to CASSYGGLTEAFF.

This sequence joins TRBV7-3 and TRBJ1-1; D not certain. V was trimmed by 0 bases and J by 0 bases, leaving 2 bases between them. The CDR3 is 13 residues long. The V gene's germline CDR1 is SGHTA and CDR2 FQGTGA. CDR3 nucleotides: TGTGCCAGCAGCTTAACGTTGAACACTGAAGCTTTCTTT. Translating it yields CASSLTLNTEAFF.

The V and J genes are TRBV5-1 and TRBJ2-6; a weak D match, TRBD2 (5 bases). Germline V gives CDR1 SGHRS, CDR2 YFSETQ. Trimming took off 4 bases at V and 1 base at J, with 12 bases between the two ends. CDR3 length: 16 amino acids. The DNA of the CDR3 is TGCGCCAGCAGCCCACCACGGACTTCTGGGGCCAACGTCCTGACTTTC. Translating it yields CASSPPRTSGANVLTF.

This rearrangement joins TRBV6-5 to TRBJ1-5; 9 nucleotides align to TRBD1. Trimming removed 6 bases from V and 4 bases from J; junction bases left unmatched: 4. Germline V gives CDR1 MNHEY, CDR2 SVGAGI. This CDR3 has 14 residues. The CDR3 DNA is TGTGCCAGCAGGTTACAGGGGGCGAATCAGCCCCAGCATTTT. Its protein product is CASRLQGANQPQHF.

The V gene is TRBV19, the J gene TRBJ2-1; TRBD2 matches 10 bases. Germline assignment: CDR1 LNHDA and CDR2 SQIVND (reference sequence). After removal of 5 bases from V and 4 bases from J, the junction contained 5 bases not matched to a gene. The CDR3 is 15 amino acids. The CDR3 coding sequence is TGTGCCAGTAGTTCAGGACTAGCGGTTTACAATGAGCAGTTCTTC. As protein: CASSSGLAVYNEQFF.

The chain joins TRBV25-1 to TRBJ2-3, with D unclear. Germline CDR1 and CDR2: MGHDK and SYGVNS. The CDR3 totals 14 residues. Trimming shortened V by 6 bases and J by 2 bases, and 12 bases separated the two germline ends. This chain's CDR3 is CASRRTGPTDTQYF. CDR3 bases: TGTGCCAGCAGGAGGACGGGCCCCACAGATACGCAGTATTTT. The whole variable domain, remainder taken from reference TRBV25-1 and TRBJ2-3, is EADIYQTPRYLVIGTGKKITLECSQTMGHDKMYWYQQDPGMELHLIHYSYGVNSTEKGDLSSESTVSRIRTEHFPLTLESARPSHTSQYLCASRRTGPTDTQYFGPGTRLTVL.

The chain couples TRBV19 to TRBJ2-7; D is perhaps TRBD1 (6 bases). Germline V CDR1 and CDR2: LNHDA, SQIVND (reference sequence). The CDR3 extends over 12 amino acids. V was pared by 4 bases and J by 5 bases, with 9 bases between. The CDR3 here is CASSTTGNEQYF. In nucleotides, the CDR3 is TGTGCCAGTAGTACTACAGGGAACGAGCAGTACTTC.

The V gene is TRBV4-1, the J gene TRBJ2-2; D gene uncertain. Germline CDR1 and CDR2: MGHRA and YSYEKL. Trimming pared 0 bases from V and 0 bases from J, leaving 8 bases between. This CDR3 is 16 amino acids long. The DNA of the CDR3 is TGCGCCAGCAGCCAAGATGGCGGAGCGAACACCGGGGAGCTGTTTTTT. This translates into CASSQDGGANTGELFF.

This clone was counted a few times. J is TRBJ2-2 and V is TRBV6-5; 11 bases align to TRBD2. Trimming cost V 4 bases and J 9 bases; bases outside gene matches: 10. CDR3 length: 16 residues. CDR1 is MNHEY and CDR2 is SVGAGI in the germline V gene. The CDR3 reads CASSSPSSGRSRELFF. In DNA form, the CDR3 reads TGTGCCAGCAGTTCCCCATCTAGCGGGAGGAGCCGGGAGCTGTTTTTT.

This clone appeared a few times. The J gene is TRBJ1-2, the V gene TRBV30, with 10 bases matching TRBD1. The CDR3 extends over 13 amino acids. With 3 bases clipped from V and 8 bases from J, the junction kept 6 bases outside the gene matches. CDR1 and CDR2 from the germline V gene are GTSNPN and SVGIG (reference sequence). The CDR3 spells CAWRTGTGDGYTF. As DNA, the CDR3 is TGTGCCTGGAGAACCGGGACAGGGGACGGCTACACCTTC.

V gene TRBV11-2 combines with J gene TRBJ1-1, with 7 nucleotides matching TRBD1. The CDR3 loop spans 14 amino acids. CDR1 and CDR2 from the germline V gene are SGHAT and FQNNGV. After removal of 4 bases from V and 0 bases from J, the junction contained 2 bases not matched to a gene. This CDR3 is CASSWDSLNTEAFF. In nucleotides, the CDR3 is TGTGCCAGCAGCTGGGACAGCTTGAACACTGAAGCTTTCTTT.

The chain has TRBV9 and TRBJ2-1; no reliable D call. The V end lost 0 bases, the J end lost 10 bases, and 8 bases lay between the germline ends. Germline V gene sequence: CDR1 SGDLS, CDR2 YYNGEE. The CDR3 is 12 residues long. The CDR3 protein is CASSVGGAEQFF. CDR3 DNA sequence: TGTGCCAGCAGCGTAGGCGGTGCAGAGCAGTTCTTC.

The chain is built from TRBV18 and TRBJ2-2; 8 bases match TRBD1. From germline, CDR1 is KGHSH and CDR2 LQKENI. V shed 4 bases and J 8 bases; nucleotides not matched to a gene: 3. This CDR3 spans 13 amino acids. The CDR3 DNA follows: TGTGCCAGCTCACTGGACAGGGCTGGGGAGCTGTTTTTT. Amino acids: CASSLDRAGELFF.

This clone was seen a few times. CDR3 amino acids: CATSLSAARTDTQYF. CDR3 nucleotides: TGTGCCACCAGCCTTTCGGCAGCAAGGACAGATACGCAGTATTTT. The V and J genes are TRBV24-1 and TRBJ2-3, with no clear D. The V end lost 7 bases, the J end lost 3 bases, and 16 bases lay between the germline ends. This CDR3 comprises 15 residues. Germline values: CDR1 KGHDR, CDR2 SFDVKD.

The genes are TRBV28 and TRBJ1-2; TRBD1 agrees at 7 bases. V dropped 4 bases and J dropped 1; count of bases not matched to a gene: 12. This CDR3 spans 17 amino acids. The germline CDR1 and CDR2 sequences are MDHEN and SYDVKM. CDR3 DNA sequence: TGTGCCAGCAGTTCGGGGGGGCGGGGACAGAGTAACTATGGCTACACCTTC. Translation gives CASSSGGRGQSNYGYTF.

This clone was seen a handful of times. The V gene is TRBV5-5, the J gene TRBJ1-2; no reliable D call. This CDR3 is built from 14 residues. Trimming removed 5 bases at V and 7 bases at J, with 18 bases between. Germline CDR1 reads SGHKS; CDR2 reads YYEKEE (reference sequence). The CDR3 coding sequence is TGTGCCAGCAGAACAGCGAACACTTACGGTGGCTACACCTTC. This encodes CASRTANTYGGYTF.

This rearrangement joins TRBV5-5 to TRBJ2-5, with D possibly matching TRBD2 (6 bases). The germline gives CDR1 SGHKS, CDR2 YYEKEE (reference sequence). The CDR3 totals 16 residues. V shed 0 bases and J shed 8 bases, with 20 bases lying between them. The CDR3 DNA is TGTGCCAGCAGCTTGGGTTTGTCCGGGACTCTAGCAACCCAGTACTTC. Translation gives CASSLGLSGTLATQYF.

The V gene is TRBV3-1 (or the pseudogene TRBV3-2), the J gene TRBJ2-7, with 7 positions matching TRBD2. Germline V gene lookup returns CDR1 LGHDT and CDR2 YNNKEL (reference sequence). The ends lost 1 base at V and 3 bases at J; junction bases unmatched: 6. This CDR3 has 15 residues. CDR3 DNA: TGTGCCAGCAGCCAAGGTGCAGCGGGACGCTACGAGCAGTACTTC. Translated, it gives CASSQGAAGRYEQYF.

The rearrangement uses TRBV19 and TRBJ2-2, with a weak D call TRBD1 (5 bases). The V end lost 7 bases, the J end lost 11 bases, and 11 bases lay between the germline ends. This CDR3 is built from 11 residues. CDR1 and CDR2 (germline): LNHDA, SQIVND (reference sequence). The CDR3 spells CASKGKSELFF. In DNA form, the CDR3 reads TGTGCCAGTAAGGGGAAGTCCGAGCTGTTTTTT.

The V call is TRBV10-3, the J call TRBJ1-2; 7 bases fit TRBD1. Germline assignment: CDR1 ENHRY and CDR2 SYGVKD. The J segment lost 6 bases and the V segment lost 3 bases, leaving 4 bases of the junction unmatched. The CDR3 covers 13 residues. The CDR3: CAISDPGQDGYTF. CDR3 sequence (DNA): TGTGCCATCAGTGACCCCGGACAGGATGGCTACACCTTC.

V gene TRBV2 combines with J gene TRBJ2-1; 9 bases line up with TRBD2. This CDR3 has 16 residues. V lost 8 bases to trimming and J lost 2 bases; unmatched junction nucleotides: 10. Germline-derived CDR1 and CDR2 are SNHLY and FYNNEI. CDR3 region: CASGIWASGAYNEQFF. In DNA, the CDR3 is TGTGCCAGCGGGATTTGGGCTAGCGGGGCCTACAATGAGCAGTTCTTC. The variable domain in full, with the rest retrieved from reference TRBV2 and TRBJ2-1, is EPEVTQTPSHQVTQMGQEVILRCVPISNHLYFYWYRQILGQKVEFLVSFYNNEISEKSEIFDDQFSVERPDGSNFTLKIRSTKLEDSAMYFCASGIWASGAYNEQFFGPGTRLTVL.

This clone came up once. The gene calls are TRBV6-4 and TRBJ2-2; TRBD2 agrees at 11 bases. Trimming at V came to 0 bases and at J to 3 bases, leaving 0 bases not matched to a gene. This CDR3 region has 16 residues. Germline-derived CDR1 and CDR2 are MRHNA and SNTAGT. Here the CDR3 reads CASSDSTSGDTGELFF. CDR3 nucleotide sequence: TGTGCCAGCAGTGACTCGACTAGCGGGGACACCGGGGAGCTGTTTTTT.

CDR3 nucleotides: TGTGCCACCACTGGACAGGGCATCTCTGGGGCCAACGTCCTGACTTTC. Its protein is CATTGQGISGANVLTF. The rearrangement links TRBV10-3 to TRBJ2-6, with 8 bases identical to TRBD1. The J segment lost 0 bases and the V segment lost 10 bases, leaving 8 bases of the junction unmatched. This CDR3 is 16 amino acids long. Germline loops: CDR1 ENHRY, CDR2 SYGVKD.

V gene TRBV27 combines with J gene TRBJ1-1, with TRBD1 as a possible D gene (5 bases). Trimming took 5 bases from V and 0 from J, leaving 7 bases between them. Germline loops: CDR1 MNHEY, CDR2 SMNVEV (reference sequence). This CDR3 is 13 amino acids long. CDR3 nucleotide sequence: TGTGCCAGCAGTATGGGGCTGAACACTGAAGCTTTCTTT. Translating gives CASSMGLNTEAFF.